The next 17 T cell receptor beta chains were all read from a single sample in a study of preoperative IRX-2 immunotherapy in early breast cancer. The protocol was immunoSEQ multiplex PCR, while the TCRdb copy is restricted to in-frame clones and leaves out a portion. This sample has 24,000 or so clones, with approximately 95% found just once. Treatment given: preoperative locoregional IRX-2 cytokine immunotherapy. Material: tumor tissue, obtained after IRX-2 immunotherapy. These receptors came from a human donor with breast cancer.

This clone appeared a single time. This chain uses TRBV30 with TRBJ2-5; no clear D. V was cut by 3 bases and J by 2 bases, with 16 bases left in between. Germline lookup yields CDR1 GTSNPN and CDR2 SVGIG (reference sequence). The CDR3 spans 15 residues. This CDR3 is CAWRVSDTGQETQYF. The CDR3 DNA follows: TGTGCCTGGAGGGTTAGTGACACGGGTCAAGAGACCCAGTACTTC.

This rearrangement joins TRBV7-9 to TRBJ1-1; D gene ambiguous. Deletions cut 5 bases from V and 3 bases from J, with 10 bases between. Germline CDR1 reads SEHNR; CDR2 reads FQNEAQ (reference sequence). The CDR3 spans 13 residues. This chain's CDR3 is CASSQNRDTEAFF. The CDR3 DNA is TGTGCCAGCAGCCAGAACCGCGACACTGAAGCTTTCTTT. The variable domain in full, completed from reference TRBV7-9 and TRBJ1-1, reads DTGVSQNPRHKITKRGQNVTFRCDPISEHNRLYWYRQTLGQGPEFLTYFQNEAQLEKSRLLSDRFSAERPKGSFSTLEIQRTEQGDSAMYLCASSQNRDTEAFFGQGTRLTVV.

As DNA, the CDR3 is TGTGCCAGTAGTCCCAAGGGGACAGGGGCGACCTATGGCTACACCTTC. Protein: CASSPKGTGATYGYTF. The chain uses TRBV19 and TRBJ1-2; 10 bases are a match to TRBD1. The CDR3 contains 16 residues. The V segment lost 5 bases and the J segment 4 bases; nucleotides outside the gene matches: 10. CDR1 is LNHDA and CDR2 is SQIVND in the germline V gene (reference sequence).

CDR3 amino acids: CASSQERSGRTDTQYF. Here the CDR3 DNA reads TGTGCCAGCAGCCAAGAAAGAAGCGGGAGAACAGATACGCAGTATTTT. The chain joins TRBV4-2 to TRBJ2-3; 8 bases match TRBD2. The CDR3 loop spans 16 amino acids. V dropped 0 bases and J dropped 3; count of bases not matched to a gene: 5. Germline-derived CDR1 and CDR2 are LGHNA and YNFKEQ.

The V call is TRBV28, the J call TRBJ1-5, with D tentatively TRBD1 (5 bases). The V and J ends lost 4 bases and 2 bases respectively, with 15 bases between them. Germline CDR1 and CDR2: MDHEN and SYDVKM. The CDR3 extends over 16 amino acids. Here the CDR3 reads CASSSPLGGGNQPQHF. The CDR3 nucleotides read TGTGCCAGCAGTTCCCCGCTCGGAGGGGGCAATCAGCCCCAGCATTTT.

The gene calls are TRBV29-1 and TRBJ2-1, with 10 bases identical to TRBD2. There are 17 residues in the CDR3. CDR1 is SQVTM and CDR2 is ANQGSEA in the germline V gene. V dropped 6 bases and J dropped 3; count of bases not matched to a gene: 14. CDR3: CSVVGLAGAYIYNEQFF. CDR3 DNA sequence: TGCAGCGTCGTGGGGCTAGCGGGGGCCTATATCTACAATGAGCAGTTCTTC.

The chain uses TRBV5-1 and TRBJ2-5, with D hard to call. V was clipped by 2 bases and J by 1 base, with 6 bases between them. The CDR3 loop spans 13 amino acids. Germline V CDR1 and CDR2: SGHRS, YFSETQ. CDR3 nucleotide sequence: TGCGCCAGCAGCTTACGGCCCCAAGAGACCCAGTACTTC. The encoded protein is CASSLRPQETQYF. The full variable domain, rest sourced from reference TRBV5-1 and TRBJ2-5, is KAGVTQTPRYLIKTRGQQVTLSCSPISGHRSVSWYQQTPGQGLQFLFEYFSETQRNKGNFPGRFSGRQFSNSRSEMNVSTLELGDSALYLCASSLRPQETQYFGPGTRLLVL.

The chain uses TRBV5-1 and TRBJ2-1, with TRBD2 identical over 7 bases. Per the germline V gene, CDR1 is SGHRS and CDR2 is YFSETQ. The J segment lost 0 bases and the V segment lost 5 bases, leaving 11 bases of the junction unmatched. The CDR3 spans 17 residues. CDR3 sequence: CASRPQYGGGSYNEQFF. In DNA form, the CDR3 reads TGCGCCAGCAGACCCCAATATGGGGGGGGCTCCTACAATGAGCAGTTCTTC.

This rearrangement joins TRBV27 to TRBJ1-2; 9 bases fit TRBD1. The CDR3 loop spans 14 amino acids. V trimming: 5 bases; J trimming: 10 bases; junction bases outside the gene matches: 11. From germline, CDR1 is MNHEY and CDR2 SMNVEV (reference sequence). The CDR3: CASSQRTDRGLYTF. For the CDR3, the DNA is TGTGCCAGCAGTCAAAGGACGGACAGGGGTCTCTACACCTTC.

The V call is TRBV7-2, the J call TRBJ1-1, with D possibly being TRBD1 (6 bases). Trimming left V 4 bases short and J 8 bases short, with 14 bases between. This CDR3 comprises 13 residues. The germline CDR1 and CDR2 sequences are SGHTA and FQGNSA. CDR3 nucleotide sequence: TGTGCCAGCAGCTCTCTTTGGACAGACGAAGCTTTCTTT. This encodes CASSSLWTDEAFF.

V and J are TRBV4-1 and TRBJ2-7, with 8 bases that match TRBD1. The CDR3 has 15 residues. Trimming took 2 bases from V and 5 from J; bases not matched to a gene: 8. The V gene's germline CDR1 is MGHRA and CDR2 YSYEKL. The CDR3 nucleotides are TGCGCCAGCAGCCAACGGACAGGGTGGTCGGACGAGCAGTACTTC. This codes for CASSQRTGWSDEQYF.

V gene TRBV5-1 combines with J gene TRBJ2-6; D is ambiguous. Germline-derived CDR1 and CDR2 are SGHRS and YFSETQ. With 6 bases removed from V and 0 bases from J, the gap between germline ends came to 7 bases. The CDR3 has 14 amino acids. CDR3 sequence reads: CASTGSSGANVLTF. The CDR3 nucleotides are TGCGCCAGCACCGGGTCCTCTGGGGCCAACGTCCTGACTTTC.

J is TRBJ2-3 and V is TRBV5-4; D remains unclear. V gave up 0 bases and J gave up 4 bases, with 12 bases separating them. Germline values: CDR1 SGHNT, CDR2 YYREEE (reference sequence). The CDR3 loop spans 15 amino acids. The CDR3 spells CASSLASVMADTQYF. DNA for the CDR3: TGTGCCAGCAGCTTGGCCTCTGTAATGGCAGATACGCAGTATTTT.

The rearrangement uses TRBV29-1 and TRBJ2-3, with D possibly being TRBD1 (6 bases). Trimming pared 6 bases from V and 2 bases from J, leaving 15 bases between. CDR3 length: 14 residues. CDR1 and CDR2 (germline): SQVTM, ANQGSEA. CDR3 DNA: TGCAGCGTCACAGGGAGTTCCCCCACAGATACGCAGTATTTT. It encodes CSVTGSSPTDTQYF.

To note about this clone: One end of the junction does not line up with germline, which may come from a read error. The chain has TRBV7-3 and TRBJ2-2; D is undetermined. The CDR3 is 12 amino acids. Germline V lookup: CDR1 SGHTA, CDR2 FQGTGA. CDR3: CASSLNSGELFF. CDR3 in DNA: TGTGCCAGCAGCTTAAACAGCGGGGAGCTGTTTTTT.

This chain joins TRBV7-9 and TRBJ1-2; D not resolved. Deletions cut 3 bases from V and 6 bases from J, with 26 bases between. Germline CDR1 is SEHNR and CDR2 is FQNEAQ (reference sequence). This CDR3 is built from 18 residues. The CDR3 loop is CASSFDGIPGMGSNGYTF. CDR3 DNA: TGTGCCAGCAGCTTCGATGGGATTCCGGGGATGGGGTCTAATGGCTACACCTTC.

This chain's CDR3 is CASSVRRGDGYTF. CDR3 sequence (DNA): TGTGCCAGCAGCGTTCGGCGGGGGGATGGCTACACCTTC. The chain is built from TRBV9 and TRBJ1-2, with TRBD1 as a possible D gene (5 bases). The germline V gene has CDR1 SGDLS and CDR2 YYNGEE. Trimming removed 2 bases from V and 6 bases from J, with 11 bases in between. The CDR3 contains 13 residues. Full variable domain (missing parts from reference TRBV9 and TRBJ1-2): DSGVTQTPKHLITATGQRVTLRCSPRSGDLSVYWYQQSLDQGLQFLIQYYNGEERAKGNILERFSAQQFPDLHSELNLSSLELGDSALYFCASSVRRGDGYTFGSGTRLTVV.